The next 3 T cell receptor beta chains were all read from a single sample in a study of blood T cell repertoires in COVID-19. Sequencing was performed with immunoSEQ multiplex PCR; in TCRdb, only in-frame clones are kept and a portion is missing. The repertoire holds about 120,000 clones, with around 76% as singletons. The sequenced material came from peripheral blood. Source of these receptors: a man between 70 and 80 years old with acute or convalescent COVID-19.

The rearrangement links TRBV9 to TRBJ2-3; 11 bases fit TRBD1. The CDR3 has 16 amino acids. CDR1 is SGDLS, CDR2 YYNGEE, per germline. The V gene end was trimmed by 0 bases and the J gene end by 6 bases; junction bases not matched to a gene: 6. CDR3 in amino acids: CASSVVGQGAFDTQYF. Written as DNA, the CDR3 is TGTGCCAGCAGCGTAGTAGGACAGGGGGCCTTCGATACGCAGTATTTT.

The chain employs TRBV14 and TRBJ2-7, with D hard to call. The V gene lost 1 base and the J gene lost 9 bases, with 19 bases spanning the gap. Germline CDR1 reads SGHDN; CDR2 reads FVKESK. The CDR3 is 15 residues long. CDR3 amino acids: CASSQGGNIGSRQYF. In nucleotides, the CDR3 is TGTGCCAGCAGCCAAGGAGGAAACATTGGAAGTCGGCAGTACTTC.

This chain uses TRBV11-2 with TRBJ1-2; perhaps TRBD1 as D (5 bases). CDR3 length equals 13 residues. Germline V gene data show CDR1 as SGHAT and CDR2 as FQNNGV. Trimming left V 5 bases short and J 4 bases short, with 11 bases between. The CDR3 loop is CASSIREFYGYTF. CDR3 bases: TGTGCCAGCAGCATCAGGGAATTCTATGGCTACACCTTC.